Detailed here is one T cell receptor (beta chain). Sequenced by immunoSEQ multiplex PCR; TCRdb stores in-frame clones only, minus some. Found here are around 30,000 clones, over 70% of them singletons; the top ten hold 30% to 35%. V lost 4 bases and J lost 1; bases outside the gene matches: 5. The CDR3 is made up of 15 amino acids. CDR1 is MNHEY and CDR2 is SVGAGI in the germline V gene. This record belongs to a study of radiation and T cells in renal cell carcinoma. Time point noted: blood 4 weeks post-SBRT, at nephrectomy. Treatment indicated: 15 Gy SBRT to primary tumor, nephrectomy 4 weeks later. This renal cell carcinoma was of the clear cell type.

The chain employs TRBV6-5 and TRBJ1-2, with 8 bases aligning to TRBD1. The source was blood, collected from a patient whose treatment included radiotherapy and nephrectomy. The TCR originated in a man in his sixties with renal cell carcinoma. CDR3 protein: CASSSQGASNYGYTF. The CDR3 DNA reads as TGTGCCAGCAGTTCCCAGGGGGCCAGTAACTATGGCTACACCTTC.